These 3 T cell receptor beta chains came from one sample sequenced in a study of vaccination effects on CD4 cells after COVID-19. These receptors have no identified antigens. Following 10 days of culture, CD4+ T cells were isolated. Everyone in the study got two shots of either the BNT162b2 or mRNA-1273 vaccine. Profiling relied on immunoSEQ multiplex PCR, and the TCRdb table lists in-frame clones only, not all of them. The sample holds tens of thousands of clones, 70% to 75% seen once. The starting material was CD4+ T cells from PBMCs cultured without peptide, obtained after COVID-19 vaccination. The receptors here all came from a human donor who received a COVID-19 vaccine.

V usage is TRBV28 and J usage is TRBJ2-7; TRBD1 matches 11 bases. CDR3 length equals 15 residues. V was clipped by 4 bases and J by 7 bases; unmatched bases: 9. CDR1 and CDR2 from the germline V gene are MDHEN and SYDVKM. For the CDR3, the DNA is TGTGCCAGCAGTTCCGTCGGACAGGGGGCGAGGGAGCAGTACGTC. This sequence encodes CASSSVGQGAREQYV.

J is TRBJ1-2 and V is TRBV2, with 7 bases that match TRBD1. CDR3 length: 14 amino acids. The junction had 8 bases not matched to a gene; V was cut back by 7 bases and J by 3 bases. Germline V gene sequence: CDR1 SNHLY, CDR2 FYNNEI. CDR3: CASNPDRVDYGYTF. DNA of the CDR3: TGTGCCAGCAACCCAGACAGGGTCGACTATGGCTACACCTTC.

This chain links TRBV6-5 with TRBJ1-5; 7 positions match TRBD1. Germline V gene lookup returns CDR1 MNHEY and CDR2 SVGAGI. J was trimmed by 3 bases and V by 6 bases; bases with no gene match: 8. The CDR3 loop spans 15 amino acids. CDR3 bases: TGTGCCAGCAGCGCAGACAGGGCTTCCAATCAGCCCCAGCATTTT. Encoded protein: CASSADRASNQPQHF.